A selection of T cell receptor beta chains follows, all from one sample in a study of siplizumab effects on memory and regulatory T cells. Sequencing was performed with immunoSEQ multiplex PCR; in TCRdb, only in-frame clones are kept and a portion is missing. The sample records about 68,000 clones, 93% being singletons. Sequenced input: CD8+ T cells sorted from blood. The receptors originated from a human donor in good health. Each CDR3 is given with its conserved first and last residue. Fields, in order: CDR3 length, clone size, V gene, CDR3 protein. Size tells how often a clone was seen (once, few, many) or the class of an expanded clone, and some rows leave it out.

14,-,TRBV4-1,CASSQVEGDQPQHF
11,-,TRBV7-9,CASSLADGYTF
16,once,TRBV7-6,CASSLAGGRNTDTQYF
15,-,TRBV6-5,CASSPNVAIQETQYF
16,-,TRBV4-3,CASSQVISGGTDTQYF
13,-,TRBV2,CARGTGPSYGYTF
15,-,TRBV4-1,CASSRQAGDLFEQYF
14,-,TRBV29-1,CSVEVEGMNTEAFF
12,few,TRBV13,CASSLEGTEAFF
13,-,TRBV27,CASSYSGAYEQYF
14,once,TRBV19,CASTRTEEDGELFF
13,-,TRBV5-1,CASSLDTGQPQHF
15,-,TRBV12-2,CASRPEGDHYSPLHF
14,-,TRBV7-9,CASSLAGVVTEAFF
15,-,TRBV4-3,CASSQGDRGGYEQYF
16,-,TRBV5-5,CASSSLEDYQRSEQYF
16,-,TRBV28,CASSTGTSGGNNEQFF
16,-,TRBV7-9,CASSHPVDRAQETQYF
14,-,TRBV28,CASSLLASTDTQYF
14,-,TRBV4-1,CASSQESGTYGYTF
14,-,TRBV9,CASSVGAGADTQYF
17,-,TRBV27,CASSPGVAGVSAGELFF
14,-,TRBV11-2,CASSFGDLRHEQYF
14,-,TRBV7-6,CASSSQMGGGELFF
15,-,TRBV7-9,CASSLGARPTDTQYF
14,-,TRBV5-6,CASSFGGSSYEQYF
13,-,TRBV6-1,CASSALEWTEAFF
15,-,TRBV9,CASSISGGSQETQYF
12,-,TRBV5-6,CASRVGNSPLHF
15,-,TRBV5-4,CASSLGTINTDTQYF
16,-,TRBV15,CATSSTGTGDTGELFF
13,-,TRBV6-1,CASSESAVGEQFF
15,-,TRBV19,CASRVSMEIAQPQHF
17,-,TRBV4-1,CASSQDPSGGINNEQFF
12,few,TRBV5-6,CASSLQALEAFF
15,-,TRBV4-1,CASSQLTGANNEQFF
18,-,TRBV2,CASSEKRLRSGGNNEQFF
11,once,TRBV28,CASSFSGWVFF
13,-,TRBV4-2,CASSQELGYEQYF
14,-,TRBV5-6,CASSLGGGSDTQYF
13,-,TRBV10-1,CASSDVRTYEQYF
14,-,TRBV5-6,CASSFGTGLGELFF
16,-,TRBV4-1,CASSQDDWQGYDEQYF